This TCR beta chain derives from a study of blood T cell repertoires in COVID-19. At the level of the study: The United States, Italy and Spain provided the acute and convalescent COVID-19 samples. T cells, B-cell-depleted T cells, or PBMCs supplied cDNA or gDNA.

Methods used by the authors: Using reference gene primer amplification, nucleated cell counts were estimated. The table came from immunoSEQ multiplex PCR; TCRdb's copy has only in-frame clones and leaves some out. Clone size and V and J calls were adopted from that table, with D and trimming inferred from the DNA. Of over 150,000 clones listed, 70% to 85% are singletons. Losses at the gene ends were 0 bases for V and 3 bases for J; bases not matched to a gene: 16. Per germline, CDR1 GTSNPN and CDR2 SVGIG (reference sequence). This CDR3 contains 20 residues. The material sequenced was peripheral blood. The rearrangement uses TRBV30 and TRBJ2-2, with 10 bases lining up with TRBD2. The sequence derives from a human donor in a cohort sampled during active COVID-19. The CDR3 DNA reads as TGTGCCTGGAGTGTTCTCGCGGCTAGCGGGGGCCGTGCTTACACCGGGGAGCTGTTTTTT. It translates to CAWSVLAASGGRAYTGELFF.